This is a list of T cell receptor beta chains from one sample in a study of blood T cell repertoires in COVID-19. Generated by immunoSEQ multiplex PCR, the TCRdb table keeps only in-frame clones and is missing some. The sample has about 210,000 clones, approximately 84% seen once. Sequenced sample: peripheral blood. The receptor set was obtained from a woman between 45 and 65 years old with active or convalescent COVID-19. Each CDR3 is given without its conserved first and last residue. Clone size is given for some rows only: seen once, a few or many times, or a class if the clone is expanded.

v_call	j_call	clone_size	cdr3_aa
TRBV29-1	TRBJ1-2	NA	SVVGAGFYGYT
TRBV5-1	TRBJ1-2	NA	ASSYGDYGYT
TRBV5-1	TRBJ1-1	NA	ASSLEQGSTEAF
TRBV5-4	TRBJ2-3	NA	ASSRAPMSTDTQY
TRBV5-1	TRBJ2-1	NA	ASSYGQSSGREQF
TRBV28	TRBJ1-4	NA	ASSLVTGGSREKLF
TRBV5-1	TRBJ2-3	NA	ASSPWTSGVGTDTQY
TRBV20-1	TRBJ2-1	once	SASAGKNEQF
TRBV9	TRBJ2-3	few	ASSVGAGITDTQY
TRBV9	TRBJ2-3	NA	ASSVGAGPTDTQY
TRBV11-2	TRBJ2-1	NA	ASSLVAGGFLNEQF
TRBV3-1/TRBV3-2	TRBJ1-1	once	ASSQLTPNTEAF
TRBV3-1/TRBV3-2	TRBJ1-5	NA	ASSQAGGQPQH
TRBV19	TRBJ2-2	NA	ASGKGAPRSGELF
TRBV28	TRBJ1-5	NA	ASSTFAGPQH
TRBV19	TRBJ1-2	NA	ASSTRDYGYT
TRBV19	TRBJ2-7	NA	ASSIYSLYPGQQKGYEQY
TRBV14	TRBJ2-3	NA	ASSQGAPPDTQY
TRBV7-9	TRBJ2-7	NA	ASSLFTDSYEQY
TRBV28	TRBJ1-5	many	ASSRHPGTGVDQPQH
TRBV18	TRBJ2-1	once	ASSRDRGYNEQF
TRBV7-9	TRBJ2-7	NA	ASSLTAYEQY
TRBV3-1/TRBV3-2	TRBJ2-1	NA	ASRPTLAYNEQF
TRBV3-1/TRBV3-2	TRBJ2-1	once	ASSHQHREADNEQF
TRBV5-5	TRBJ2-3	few	ASSRPGGVVTDTQY
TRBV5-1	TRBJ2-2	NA	ASSLEGSGELF
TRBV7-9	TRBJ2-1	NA	ASSRGTSGRDTYNEQF
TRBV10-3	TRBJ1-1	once	AIADQGDTEAF
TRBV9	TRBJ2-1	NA	ASSVAPYEDEQF
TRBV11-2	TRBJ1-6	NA	ASSLGWRTVNSPLH
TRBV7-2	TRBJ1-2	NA	ASRNPSFLSYGYT
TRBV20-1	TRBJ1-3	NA	SAEGGNTIY
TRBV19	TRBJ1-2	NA	ASSGAHTGNYGYT
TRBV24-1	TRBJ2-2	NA	ATSDLGGARVTGELF
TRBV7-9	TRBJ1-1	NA	ASSSRGQDLKNTEAF
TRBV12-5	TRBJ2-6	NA	ASGGVTGGSGANVLT
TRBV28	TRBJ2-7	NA	ASSPPGTGTYEQY
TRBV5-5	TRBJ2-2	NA	ASSAGGWDTGELF
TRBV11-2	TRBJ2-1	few	ASSSPGSGYNEQF
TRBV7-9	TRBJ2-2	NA	ASRTEGQNTGELF
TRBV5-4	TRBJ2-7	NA	ASSPDHRGSYEQY
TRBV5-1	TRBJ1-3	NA	ASSQGTGTGNTIY
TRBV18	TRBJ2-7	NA	ASSPQDSYEQY
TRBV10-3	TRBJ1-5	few	AISGGVGQPQH
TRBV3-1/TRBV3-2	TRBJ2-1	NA	ASSHVGGPSSSYNEQF
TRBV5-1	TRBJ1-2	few	ASSLVGQGADGYT
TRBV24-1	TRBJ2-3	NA	ATSDFGHSPSTDTQY
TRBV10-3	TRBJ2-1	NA	AISEGLERLNEQF
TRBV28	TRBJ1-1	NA	ASSPGGWNTEAF
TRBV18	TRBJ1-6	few	ASSPDSSNSPLH
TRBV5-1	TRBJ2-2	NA	ASSPWETNPGELF
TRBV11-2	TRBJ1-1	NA	ASSPSTRTEAF
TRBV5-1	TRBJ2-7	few	ASKLPGLAVSLMMEQY
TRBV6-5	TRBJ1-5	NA	ASSYAKGGQPQH
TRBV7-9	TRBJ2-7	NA	ASSLRQEKQY